This is a list of T cell receptor beta chains from one sample in a study of vaccination and CD4 T cells after COVID-19. Antigen specificity for these receptors is unknown. TCRdb reprocessed the PCR reads via MiXCR and lists one record per CDR3 protein. The data contain more than 9,000 distinct CDR3 sequences, roughly 60% of them seen just once; the ten biggest clones take up roughly 8%. Sequencing input: CD4+ T cells from blood, cultured in vitro. The receptor source for this set is a human donor who had recovered from COVID-19. Both conserved end residues are part of each CDR3. Each record gives: clone size, J gene, V gene, D gene, CDR3 DNA, CDR3 protein. The D gene is left open where the match is weak. The size entry is marked missing in some rows and otherwise reads once, few, many or a size class.

size: once
J: TRBJ2-1
V: TRBV18
D: .
DNA: TGTGCCAGCTCACCCCTCGGCACGTTTCGTGAGCAGTTCTTC
CDR3: CASSPLGTFREQFF

size: .
J: TRBJ1-1
V: TRBV12-3/TRBV12-4
D: .
DNA: TGTGCCAGCAGTTTCCTCAATGTGAACACTGAAGCTTTCTTT
CDR3: CASSFLNVNTEAFF

size: .
J: TRBJ1-2
V: TRBV14
D: TRBD1
DNA: TGTGCCAGCAGCCCCGGACAGGGGTATGGCTACACCTTC
CDR3: CASSPGQGYGYTF

size: .
J: TRBJ1-5
V: TRBV28
D: .
DNA: TGTGCCAGCAGTTTTAACCGTCTAGGGGTCAATCAGCCCCAGCATTTT
CDR3: CASSFNRLGVNQPQHF

size: .
J: TRBJ2-5
V: TRBV6-2/TRBV6-3
D: .
DNA: TGTGCCAGCATTCCGGCGTCGGGCGTGGTGGGGACCCAGTACTTC
CDR3: CASIPASGVVGTQYF

size: .
J: TRBJ2-1
V: TRBV2
D: TRBD1
DNA: TGTGCCAGCAGCCGACAGGGAAACTACAATGAGCAGTTCTTC
CDR3: CASSRQGNYNEQFF

size: .
J: TRBJ2-1
V: TRBV20-1
D: .
DNA: TGCAGTGCTAGACCTTCTAGCCTGGATGAGCAGTTCTTC
CDR3: CSARPSSLDEQFF

size: .
J: TRBJ2-3
V: TRBV10-3
D: .
DNA: TGTGCCATCGCCAGGGCTAGCACAGATACGCAGTATTTT
CDR3: CAIARASTDTQYF

size: few
J: TRBJ2-7
V: TRBV6-1
D: TRBD1
DNA: TGTGCCAGCAGTCGAAACCGGGACAGGGTAGCAAACGAGCAGTACTTC
CDR3: CASSRNRDRVANEQYF

size: .
J: TRBJ1-2
V: TRBV28
D: .
DNA: TGTGCCAGCAGTTTATCGGCCACCTATGGCTACACCTTC
CDR3: CASSLSATYGYTF

size: .
J: TRBJ1-4
V: TRBV7-9
D: .
DNA: TGTGCCAGCAGCTTAGCCTTGGGGGGCGCAACTAATGAAAAACTGTTTTTT
CDR3: CASSLALGGATNEKLFF

size: .
J: TRBJ1-1
V: TRBV20-1
D: TRBD1
DNA: TGCAGTGCCTGGGGACAGGGGCGGAACACTGAAGCTTTCTTT
CDR3: CSAWGQGRNTEAFF

size: few
J: TRBJ1-2
V: TRBV7-2
D: .
DNA: TGTGCCAGCAGCTCTTCACAGGGATACTATGGCTACACCTTC
CDR3: CASSSSQGYYGYTF

size: .
J: TRBJ2-1
V: TRBV20-1
D: TRBD2
DNA: TGCAGTGCTCCCTTTTTTTTGGGGACTAGCGGGATGGGCTACAATGAGCAGTTCTTC
CDR3: CSAPFFLGTSGMGYNEQFF

size: .
J: TRBJ2-3
V: TRBV20-1
D: TRBD2
DNA: TGCAGTGGGTCGGAGCGGGAGAGGGGCACAGATACGCAGTATTTT
CDR3: CSGSERERGTDTQYF

size: once
J: TRBJ1-2
V: TRBV7-9
D: .
DNA: TGTGCCAGCAGTCTAGGTCGGGAGGAATGGGGAGGCTATGGCTACACCTTC
CDR3: CASSLGREEWGGYGYTF

size: .
J: TRBJ1-5
V: TRBV6-1
D: .
DNA: TGTGCCAGCAGTGTATTTTCTCAGCCCCAGCATTTT
CDR3: CASSVFSQPQHF

size: .
J: TRBJ2-7
V: TRBV7-3
D: .
DNA: TGTGCCAGCATGGAGCAGTACTTC
CDR3: CASMEQYF

size: once
J: TRBJ1-2
V: TRBV28
D: .
DNA: TGTGCCAGCAGTTTAGTCAGGTCTTCGGCGGGCTACACCTTC
CDR3: CASSLVRSSAGYTF

size: once
J: TRBJ2-5
V: TRBV20-1
D: .
DNA: TGCAGTGCTAGACTGGCTTTCCAAGAGACCCAGTACTTC
CDR3: CSARLAFQETQYF

size: few
J: TRBJ2-5
V: TRBV15
D: TRBD2
DNA: TGTGCCACCAGCAGAGAGGCTAGCGGGAGTGAGACCCAGTACTTC
CDR3: CATSREASGSETQYF

size: .
J: TRBJ2-7
V: TRBV7-2
D: .
DNA: TGTGCCAGCAGCGCATCCGGGACTTTGGGCGAGCAGTACTTC
CDR3: CASSASGTLGEQYF

size: .
J: TRBJ2-5
V: TRBV9
D: .
DNA: TGTGCCAGCAGCCCAGAGACCCAAGAGACCCAGTACTTC
CDR3: CASSPETQETQYF

size: few
J: TRBJ2-5
V: TRBV20-1
D: TRBD2
DNA: TGCAGTGCTTCCCACGGCGGGAGAGGAGAGACCCAGTACTTC
CDR3: CSASHGGRGETQYF

size: few
J: TRBJ2-5
V: TRBV19
D: .
DNA: TGTGCCAGTAGTACGGACGCAGCCTCAGAGACCCAGTACTTC
CDR3: CASSTDAASETQYF

size: .
J: TRBJ2-2
V: TRBV7-9
D: .
DNA: TGTGCCAGCAGCTTGCGGAGAACCGCGAACACCGGGGAGCTGTTTTTT
CDR3: CASSLRRTANTGELFF

size: .
J: TRBJ2-2
V: TRBV19
D: .
DNA: TGTGCCAGTAGTAGCGGGGGCCTGCCCGGGGAGCTGTTTTTT
CDR3: CASSSGGLPGELFF

size: few
J: TRBJ1-5
V: TRBV28
D: .
DNA: TGTGCCAGCAGTTCAACCCGCATCCGGGCCAGAAATCAGCCCCAGCATTTT
CDR3: CASSSTRIRARNQPQHF

size: .
J: TRBJ2-3
V: TRBV5-1
D: .
DNA: TGCGCCAGCAGCCCAAACACAGATACGCAGTATTTT
CDR3: CASSPNTDTQYF

size: few
J: TRBJ1-6
V: TRBV10-3
D: TRBD1
DNA: TGTGCCATCAGTGAAGGACAGGGGAATTCACCCCTCCACTTT
CDR3: CAISEGQGNSPLHF

size: .
J: TRBJ2-1
V: TRBV10-3
D: TRBD2
DNA: TGTGCCAGCAGTTCTCGGGGGGAGGGCTCCTACAATGAGCAGTTCTTC
CDR3: CASSSRGEGSYNEQFF

size: .
J: TRBJ1-5
V: TRBV20-1
D: .
DNA: TGCAGTGCTTTGGACGGAACTACCTATAGCAATCAGCCCCAGCATTTT
CDR3: CSALDGTTYSNQPQHF

size: once
J: TRBJ1-1
V: TRBV7-3
D: .
DNA: TGTGCCAGCAGCTTAATACACGGGGGGACTGAAGCTTTCTTT
CDR3: CASSLIHGGTEAFF

size: few
J: TRBJ2-5
V: TRBV20-1
D: TRBD2
DNA: TGCAGCACTAAACGAGCGGGAGCTCGAGAGACCCAGTACTTC
CDR3: CSTKRAGARETQYF

size: .
J: TRBJ1-1
V: TRBV20-1
D: .
DNA: TGCAGTGCTCAGGTACAGACTGAAGCTTTCTTT
CDR3: CSAQVQTEAFF

size: few
J: TRBJ1-5
V: TRBV6-2/TRBV6-3
D: .
DNA: TGTGCCAGCAGTTACCCCCGTCTCGGACAGCCCCAGCATTTT
CDR3: CASSYPRLGQPQHF

size: .
J: TRBJ2-1
V: TRBV10-1
D: .
DNA: TGCGCCAGCAGTGAGTCGACGGGCCCGAGCTCCTACAATGAGCAGTTCTTC
CDR3: CASSESTGPSSYNEQFF

size: .
J: TRBJ1-5
V: TRBV20-1
D: .
DNA: TGCAGTGCAGGGCAGGGCAATCAGCCCCAGCATTTT
CDR3: CSAGQGNQPQHF

size: once
J: TRBJ2-3
V: TRBV2
D: .
DNA: TGTGCCAGCAGCGAACTTGGGCTAAACACAGATACGCAGTATTTT
CDR3: CASSELGLNTDTQYF

size: .
J: TRBJ2-2
V: TRBV6-4
D: .
DNA: TGTGCCAGCAGTGACTTTGCGGGGACGGCCGGGGAGCTGTTTTTT
CDR3: CASSDFAGTAGELFF

size: .
J: TRBJ1-1
V: TRBV7-3
D: TRBD1
DNA: TGTGCCAGCAGCTTGGACAGGGTTACTGAAGCTTTCTTT
CDR3: CASSLDRVTEAFF

size: .
J: TRBJ2-7
V: TRBV28
D: TRBD1
DNA: TGTGCCAGCAGACTCGGACAGGCAGGACCCTACGAGCAGTACTTC
CDR3: CASRLGQAGPYEQYF

size: .
J: TRBJ2-1
V: TRBV20-1
D: .
DNA: TGCAGTGCTAGAGATTTGCGTAGCGCTCACAATGAGCAGTTCTTC
CDR3: CSARDLRSAHNEQFF

size: .
J: TRBJ1-1
V: TRBV14
D: .
DNA: TGTGCCAGCAGCCGCGGATCTCCGGGGAACACTGAAGCTTTCTTT
CDR3: CASSRGSPGNTEAFF

size: few
J: TRBJ2-3
V: TRBV20-1
D: TRBD2
DNA: TGCAGTGCTAGAGATGGGCGGGGGAGTGGTAGAGATACGCAGTATTTT
CDR3: CSARDGRGSGRDTQYF

size: once
J: TRBJ1-1
V: TRBV2
D: .
DNA: TGTGCCAGCAAGGATCAGGCCGACACTGAAGCTTTCTTT
CDR3: CASKDQADTEAFF

size: few
J: TRBJ2-5
V: TRBV20-1
D: .
DNA: TGCAGTGCCCCCCGAGGGGAGACCCAGTACTTC
CDR3: CSAPRGETQYF

size: .
J: TRBJ1-6
V: TRBV12-3/TRBV12-4
D: .
DNA: TGTGCCAGCAGTTTGGAGGGTTCGGTCCTAGGTTCACCCCTCCACTTT
CDR3: CASSLEGSVLGSPLHF

size: .
J: TRBJ1-2
V: TRBV29-1
D: .
DNA: TGCAGCTTCCACCAGGGAGGAGGCTACACCTTC
CDR3: CSFHQGGGYTF

size: .
J: TRBJ2-1
V: TRBV6-1
D: .
DNA: TGTGCCAGCAGTCAATACGATGAGCAGTTCTTC
CDR3: CASSQYDEQFF

size: .
J: TRBJ2-3
V: TRBV7-2
D: .
DNA: TGTGCCAGCAGCCCCCCATACCTTCCGAGCACAGATACGCAGTATTTT
CDR3: CASSPPYLPSTDTQYF

size: .
J: TRBJ2-2
V: TRBV7-2
D: .
DNA: TGTGCCAGCAGCTTAGTTCTAGCCATCACCGGGGAGCTGTTTTTT
CDR3: CASSLVLAITGELFF

size: .
J: TRBJ1-5
V: TRBV9
D: .
DNA: TGTGCCAGCAGCCCAAATTCCGGGCAGCCCCAGCATTTT
CDR3: CASSPNSGQPQHF

size: .
J: TRBJ1-1
V: TRBV6-5
D: .
DNA: TGTGCCAGCAGTTACACCGGTGAAGCTTTCTTT
CDR3: CASSYTGEAFF